This T cell receptor (beta chain) was found in a study of blood T cell repertoires in COVID-19. The wider study: The samples span acute and convalescent COVID-19 from the United States, Italy and Spain. T cells, B-cell-depleted T cells, or PBMCs provided the cDNA or gDNA that served as material.

The CDR3 runs to 17 residues. V lost 0 bases and J lost 0; bases outside the gene matches: 4. Germline CDR1 and CDR2: SGHTA and FQGNSA. Original processing notes: It was from reference gene primer amplification that nucleated cell counts were estimated. Measured with immunoSEQ multiplex PCR; TCRdb has only the in-frame clones, and not every one. The DNA was the basis for D and trimming; V, J and clone size are from that table. The table includes 140,000 or so clones, 75% to 90% detected once. This chain uses TRBV7-2 with TRBJ2-1, with 8 bases fitting TRBD2. Input material: peripheral blood. This clonotype was obtained from a woman aged 60-75 years with active COVID-19. CDR3 residues: CASSLASLAGSYNEQFF. The CDR3 DNA follows: TGTGCCAGCAGCTTAGCGTCCCTAGCGGGCTCCTACAATGAGCAGTTCTTC.